Presented here are 9 T cell receptor beta chains from one specimen sequenced in a study of identifying expanded T cells in peripheral blood. Profiling relied on immunoSEQ multiplex PCR, and the TCRdb table lists in-frame clones only, not all of them. The table records roughly 92,000 clones, around 90% of them present only once. The sample comprised blood. The receptor set was obtained from a person aged 18 to 75 in good health.

This chain joins TRBV7-2 and TRBJ2-5; D possibly corresponds to TRBD2 (7 bases). The CDR3 runs 16 residues. Trimming removed 5 bases at V and 4 bases at J, with 20 bases between. Germline V CDR1 and CDR2: SGHTA, FQGNSA. CDR3 coding DNA: TGTGCCAGCAGCGGCGCAGGGGAGGGGTTAGGAGAGACCCAGTACTTC. It specifies CASSGAGEGLGETQYF.

The chain uses TRBV5-1 and TRBJ1-2; D might be TRBD1 (5 bases). V was pared by 8 bases and J by 4 bases, with 24 bases between. Per the germline V gene, CDR1 is SGHRS and CDR2 is YFSETQ. The CDR3 is made up of 16 amino acids. The CDR3 sequence: CASSSQGSGGIYGYTF. The CDR3 region has the DNA TGCGCCAGTTCATCTCAGGGATCCGGGGGGATCTATGGCTACACCTTC. The full variable domain, rest sourced from reference TRBV5-1 and TRBJ1-2, is KAGVTQTPRYLIKTRGQQVTLSCSPISGHRSVSWYQQTPGQGLQFLFEYFSETQRNKGNFPGRFSGRQFSNSRSEMNVSTLELGDSALYLCASSSQGSGGIYGYTFGSGTRLTVV.

On this clone itself: Other DNA sequences within the sample encode an identical CDR3. The rearrangement joins TRBV18 to TRBJ2-5; D might be TRBD1 (6 bases). V lost 6 bases and J 2 bases, leaving 13 bases between the germline ends. The CDR3 is made up of 14 amino acids. In germline, CDR1 is KGHSH, CDR2 LQKENI. Written as DNA, the CDR3 is TGTGCCAGCTCCCCTCCCGGACAGCAAGAGACCCAGTACTTC. Its protein is CASSPPGQQETQYF.

The chain uses TRBV9 and TRBJ2-3; TRBD2 matches at 8 bases. There are 17 residues in the CDR3. The trim removed 2 bases at V and 2 bases at J, leaving 10 bases unmatched. Germline values: CDR1 SGDLS, CDR2 YYNGEE. The CDR3 bases are TGTGCCAGCAGCGTCGGGGGGGGCGGAGGTAACACAGATACGCAGTATTTT. Translated: CASSVGGGGGNTDTQYF. The full variable domain, rest sourced from reference TRBV9 and TRBJ2-3, is DSGVTQTPKHLITATGQRVTLRCSPRSGDLSVYWYQQSLDQGLQFLIQYYNGEERAKGNILERFSAQQFPDLHSELNLSSLELGDSALYFCASSVGGGGGNTDTQYFGPGTRLTVL.

CDR3 nucleotides: TGTGCCAGCAGCTTAGCAGAAGATCAGCCCCAGCATTTT. Residues: CASSLAEDQPQHF. The chain links TRBV7-8 to TRBJ1-5; no clear D gene. V lost 0 bases, J lost 5 bases, and 5 bases lay in between. The CDR3 sequence is 13 residues long. Per the germline V gene, CDR1 is SGHVS and CDR2 is FQNEAQ.

CDR3 DNA sequence: TGTGCCTGGAAGTGGGGTATGAACACTGAAGCTTTCTTT. Its protein is CAWKWGMNTEAFF. The chain joins TRBV30 to TRBJ1-1; D unresolved. The CDR3 spans 13 residues. With 4 bases removed from V and 0 bases from J, the gap between germline ends came to 9 bases. Germline lookup yields CDR1 GTSNPN and CDR2 SVGIG (reference sequence).

The chain's CDR3 is CASSSRDRGYEQYF. The CDR3 nucleotides are TGTGCCAGCAGTAGTCGGGACAGGGGCTACGAGCAGTACTTC. The chain links TRBV6-6 to TRBJ2-7; 10 nucleotides line up with TRBD1. Germline CDR1 is MNHNY and CDR2 is SVGAGI (reference sequence). CDR3 size: 14 residues. Trimming removed 5 bases from V and 3 bases from J; junction bases left unmatched: 4.

J is TRBJ1-5 and V is TRBV2; D is uncertain. Germline V gene lookup returns CDR1 SNHLY and CDR2 FYNNEI. Between the trimmed V and J ends, which lost 4 bases and 6 bases, there was a span of 10 bases. The CDR3 length is 13 residues. CDR3 amino acids: CASSAVRFQPQHF. The CDR3 nucleotides read TGTGCCAGCAGTGCGGTCAGATTTCAGCCCCAGCATTTT.

The chain is built from TRBV27 and TRBJ2-7; unclear D gene. This CDR3 contains 16 residues. V lost 5 bases and J 1 base, leaving 18 bases between the germline ends. CDR1 MNHEY and CDR2 SMNVEV come from the germline V gene (reference sequence). CDR3 nucleotides: TGTGCCAGCAGTACTACCCCTCCGCCGTGGTCCTACGAGCAGTACTTC. The encoded protein is CASSTTPPPWSYEQYF.